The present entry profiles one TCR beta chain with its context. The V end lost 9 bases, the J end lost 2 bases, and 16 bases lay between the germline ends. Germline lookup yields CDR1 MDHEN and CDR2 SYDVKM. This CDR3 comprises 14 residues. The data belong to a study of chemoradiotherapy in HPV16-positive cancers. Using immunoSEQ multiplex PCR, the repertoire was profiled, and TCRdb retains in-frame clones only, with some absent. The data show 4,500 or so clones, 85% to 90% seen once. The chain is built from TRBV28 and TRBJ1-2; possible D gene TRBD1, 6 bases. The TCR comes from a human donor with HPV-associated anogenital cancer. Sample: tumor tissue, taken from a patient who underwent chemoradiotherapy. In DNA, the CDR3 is TGTGCCAGTAGAGGGGGGTCGGACAACTATGGCTACACCTTC. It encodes CASRGGSDNYGYTF.